This TCR beta chain was obtained from a study of blood T cell repertoires in COVID-19. Using immunoSEQ multiplex PCR, the repertoire was profiled, and TCRdb retains in-frame clones only, with some absent. Here the sample spans about 220,000 clones, 88% being singletons. The CDR3 totals 17 residues. Per the germline V gene, CDR1 is LGHDT and CDR2 is YNNKEL (reference sequence). With V trimmed by 5 bases and J by 8 bases, 14 bases remained unmatched. The receptor was derived from a woman in her twenties or thirties who had recovered from COVID-19. Sequencing was carried out using PBMCs or T cells enriched from blood (not recorded which). The genes are TRBV3-1 (or the pseudogene TRBV3-2) and TRBJ1-6, with 8 bases matching TRBD1. This chain's CDR3 is CASSYNVRGHVDSPLHF. Written as DNA, the CDR3 is TGTGCCAGCAGCTATAATGTCAGGGGGCATGTTGATTCACCCCTCCACTTT.